These T cell receptor beta chains were read from a single sample in a study of blood T cell repertoires in COVID-19. The protocol was immunoSEQ multiplex PCR, while the TCRdb copy is restricted to in-frame clones and leaves out a portion. Among about 180,000 clones listed, 70% to 90% were seen once. Sequencing was done on a sample of peripheral blood. These TCRs come from a man aged 60 to 69 with COVID-19, enrolled during active disease. The conserved cysteine and the conserved F or W are not part of the CDR3 here. The order of the fields is J gene, V gene, CDR3 protein.

TRBJ2-1 | TRBV9 | ASSKGLANSYNEQF
TRBJ1-5 | TRBV27 | ASSLYGTGDKPQH
TRBJ2-6 | TRBV2 | ASDRENSGANVLT
TRBJ1-2 | TRBV24-1 | ATSDERGANYGYT
TRBJ2-2 | TRBV6-5 | ASRRERAGELF
TRBJ1-2 | TRBV4-3 | ASSPQAGFSGYT
TRBJ1-5 | TRBV19 | ASSIFHGGVSNQPQH
TRBJ1-4 | TRBV5-4 | ASSRQDTNEKLF
TRBJ2-3 | TRBV5-4 | ASSLYGQGTDTQY
TRBJ1-1 | TRBV3-1/TRBV3-2 | ASSQGAEAF
TRBJ2-1 | TRBV6-2/TRBV6-3 | ASSYKQGAYNEQF
TRBJ2-7 | TRBV6-5 | ASRPGQRATYEQY
TRBJ2-6 | TRBV7-3 | ASSSTTSGANVLT
TRBJ2-1 | TRBV5-6 | ASSLPGGGAGNEQF
TRBJ1-4 | TRBV5-1 | ASSLAVSNEKLF
TRBJ2-5 | TRBV5-6 | ASSKNRAGGLQETQY
TRBJ1-6 | TRBV3-1/TRBV3-2 | ASSQGRTVTGNSPLH
TRBJ1-1 | TRBV28 | ASSLRVEAF
TRBJ1-2 | TRBV28 | ASSSAGTDANYGYT
TRBJ1-2 | TRBV2 | ASSERRQPNYGYT
TRBJ2-1 | TRBV7-3 | ASSLTQSNEQF
TRBJ1-2 | TRBV5-4 | ASSLLTGNYGYT
TRBJ2-1 | TRBV5-1 | ASSLRLASDEQF
TRBJ1-4 | TRBV4-3 | ASSQDTGEKLF
TRBJ2-7 | TRBV29-1 | SVESSGRY
TRBJ1-4 | TRBV11-3 | ASSLSEKANEKLF
TRBJ2-7 | TRBV3-1/TRBV3-2 | ASSQGLAGGTGYEQY
TRBJ1-1 | TRBV6-5 | ASSYSPTTNTEAF
TRBJ1-2 | TRBV6-2/TRBV6-3 | ASSSGQWGYT
TRBJ2-1 | TRBV5-3 | ARSLWLGASYNEQF
TRBJ2-5 | TRBV18 | ASSPLLAGVETQY
TRBJ2-1 | TRBV9 | ASSAGRAEYNEQF
TRBJ1-5 | TRBV12-3/TRBV12-4 | ASTLPGQPQH
TRBJ1-1 | TRBV7-3 | ASSLTANTEAF
TRBJ1-6 | TRBV10-3 | AISEGAGNSPLH
TRBJ1-2 | TRBV3-1/TRBV3-2 | ASSPGFIYGYT
TRBJ1-4 | TRBV6-6 | ASSNRQGHYEKLF
TRBJ1-2 | TRBV28 | ASTGGQTHLLYGYT
TRBJ2-3 | TRBV11-2 | ASSLENTGERTDTQY
TRBJ1-1 | TRBV27 | ASSRLTGAQGDTEAF
TRBJ2-1 | TRBV5-1 | ASRTSGGSGEQF
TRBJ2-1 | TRBV27 | ASSTPRTSASYNEQF
TRBJ2-7 | TRBV29-1 | SVKVGQGTYEQY
TRBJ1-2 | TRBV6-5 | ASSYGTGGSGYT